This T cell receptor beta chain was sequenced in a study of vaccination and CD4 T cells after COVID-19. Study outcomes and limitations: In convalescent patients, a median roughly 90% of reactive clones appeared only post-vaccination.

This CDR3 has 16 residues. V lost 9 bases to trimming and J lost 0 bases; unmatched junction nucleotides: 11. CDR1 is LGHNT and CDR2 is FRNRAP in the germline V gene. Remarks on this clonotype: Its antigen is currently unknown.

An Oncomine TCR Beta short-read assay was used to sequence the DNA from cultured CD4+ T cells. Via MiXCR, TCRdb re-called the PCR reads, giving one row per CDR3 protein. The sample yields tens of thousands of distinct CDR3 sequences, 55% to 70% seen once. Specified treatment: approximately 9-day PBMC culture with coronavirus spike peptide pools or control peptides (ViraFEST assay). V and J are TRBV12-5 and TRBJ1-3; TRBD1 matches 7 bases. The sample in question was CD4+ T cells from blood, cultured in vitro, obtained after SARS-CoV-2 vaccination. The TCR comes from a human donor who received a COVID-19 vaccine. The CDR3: CASAVPGQSSGNTIYF. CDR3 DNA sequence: TGTGCTAGCGCCGTACCGGGACAGAGCTCTGGAAACACCATATATTTT. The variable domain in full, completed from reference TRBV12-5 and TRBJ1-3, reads DARVTQTPRHKVTEMGQEVTMRCQPILGHNTVFWYRQTMMQGLELLAYFRNRAPLDDSGMPKDRFSAEMPDATLATLKIQPSEPRDSAVYFCASAVPGQSSGNTIYFGEGSWLTVV.